What follows is one T cell receptor (beta chain) and its context. The antigen is not known. Germline V gene lookup returns CDR1 GTSNPN and CDR2 SVGIG (reference sequence). The J segment lost 4 bases and the V segment lost 5 bases, leaving 3 bases of the junction unmatched. This CDR3 region has 13 residues. The data are from a study of T cell responses to AZD1222 COVID-19 vaccine. Study-wide background: Pooling covered second doses at about 4 or about 12 weeks.

Overall study findings and caveats: Donors skewed white British and female; clonal diversity was possibly underestimated.

TCRdb's copy holds only in-frame clones and misses some; the assay was immunoSEQ multiplex PCR. Of some 130,000 clones in the sample, over 75% are singletons; the top ten hold 7.5% to 8%. V is TRBV30 and J is TRBJ2-2; 8 bases match TRBD1. Material: peripheral blood, obtained on day 0 of AZD1222 vaccination. The clonotype was recovered from an adult in good health. The DNA for the CDR3 is TGTGCCTGGTCGACAGGGGTCACCGGGGAGCTGTTTTTT. Protein product: CAWSTGVTGELFF.